The sequence of this T cell receptor (beta chain) was determined in a study of tumor and adjacent non-tumor tissue in lung cancer. CDR1 is SGHNT, CDR2 YYREEE, per germline (reference sequence). The CDR3 runs to 12 residues. Study-wide findings and caveats: Significantly higher TCR diversity was found in tumor than normal lung.

Details on this clonotype: The target antigen is unknown. A read error may be the cause here, since a much bigger clone is one base away.

A modified ARM-PCR protocol with three rounds of nested PCR amplified TCRbeta. TCRdb called the multiplex PCR reads again in MiXCR, with one record for every CDR3 protein. The table has some 99,000 distinct CDR3 sequences, over 55% seen once. RNA was extracted from bulk tissue without any cell sorting. The normal lung tissue was taken more than 3 cm from the tumor edge. The rearrangement joins TRBV5-4 to TRBJ2-1; D could derive from TRBD1 or TRBD2 (5 bases each). The sequence derives from a man aged 55 to 70 with non-small cell lung cancer. Sequences were obtained from distant non-tumor lung tissue. The CDR3 sequence is CVSSQGDDEQFF. The CDR3 region has the DNA TGTGTCAGCAGCCAAGGGGACGATGAGCAGTTCTTC.